These 13 T cell receptor beta chains share one sample of origin, sequenced in a study of T cells after posttransplantation cyclophosphamide. Libraries were prepared by immunoSEQ multiplex PCR; TCRdb keeps only in-frame clonotypes and omits some of them. This repertoire holds 34,000 or so clones, and none appear only once. The sample comprised PBMCs. Every receptor here comes from a woman aged 50 to 60 in good health and a related stem cell transplant donor.

This clone was seen repeatedly, ten times or more. V usage is TRBV2 and J usage is TRBJ2-5; TRBD1 matches at 11 bases. This CDR3 has 14 amino acids. CDR1 and CDR2 (germline): SNHLY, FYNNEI. J lost 4 bases, V lost 6 bases, and 4 bases had no gene match. CDR3 in DNA: TGTGCCAGCAGCGGGACAGGGGGAGGAGAGACCCAGTACTTC. This gives the protein CASSGTGGGETQYF. Drawing the rest from reference TRBV2 and TRBJ2-5, the complete variable domain is EPEVTQTPSHQVTQMGQEVILRCVPISNHLYFYWYRQILGQKVEFLVSFYNNEISEKSEIFDDQFSVERPDGSNFTLKIRSTKLEDSAMYFCASSGTGGGETQYFGPGTRLLVL.

The rearrangement joins TRBV30 to TRBJ1-4, with a weak D call TRBD1 (6 bases). The V end was cut by 2 bases, the J end by 3 bases, with 10 bases between. The germline gives CDR1 GTSNPN, CDR2 SVGIG (reference sequence). CDR3 length equals 14 residues. Here the CDR3 DNA reads TGTGCCTGGAGTATGGGGGCAGCTAATGAAAAACTGTTTTTT. Amino acids: CAWSMGAANEKLFF.

At least ten counts were recorded for this clone. V usage is TRBV12-3 or TRBV12-4 and J usage is TRBJ1-2, with 10 bases that match TRBD1. V trimming: 0 bases; J trimming: 8 bases; junction bases outside the gene matches: 9. This CDR3 is built from 16 residues. CDR3 loop: CASSLAHGTGAFGYTF. Written as DNA, the CDR3 is TGTGCCAGCAGTTTAGCGCATGGGACAGGGGCTTTCGGCTACACCTTC.

This clone was recorded many times. The chain uses TRBV5-1 and TRBJ2-7; 8 nucleotides align to TRBD1. With V trimmed by 3 bases and J by 1 base, 6 bases remained unmatched. The CDR3 is 15 amino acids. The germline gives CDR1 SGHRS, CDR2 YFSETQ. CDR3 DNA sequence: TGCGCCAGCAGCTGGCGAAGGGACAGGTCCTACGAGCAGTACTTC. It specifies CASSWRRDRSYEQYF.

This clone was seen at least ten times. This chain joins TRBV19 and TRBJ1-1; a weak D match, TRBD1 (5 bases). This CDR3 is 14 amino acids long. V lost 5 bases, J lost 1 base, and 11 bases lay in between. The V gene's germline CDR1 is LNHDA and CDR2 SQIVND (reference sequence). This CDR3 is CASSPRDWNTEAFF. The DNA of the CDR3 is TGTGCCAGTAGTCCCCGGGACTGGAACACTGAAGCTTTCTTT.

This clone was recorded at least ten times. The chain joins TRBV6-4 to TRBJ2-2; possibly TRBD2 for D (6 bases). This CDR3 has 13 residues. Per germline, CDR1 MRHNA and CDR2 SNTAGT. Deletions cut 2 bases from V and 5 bases from J, with 6 bases between. CDR3 in amino acids: CASSDSGTGELFF. In DNA form, the CDR3 reads TGTGCCAGCAGTGACAGCGGGACCGGGGAGCTGTTTTTT.

This clone was seen only a few times. The chain employs TRBV12-3 or TRBV12-4 and TRBJ1-2; D is undetermined. There are 13 residues in the CDR3. Trimming left V 2 bases short and J 4 bases short, with 8 bases between. CDR3 DNA: TGTGCCAGCAGTTTACCCCCGGGCTATGGCTACACCTTC. Protein sequence: CASSLPPGYGYTF.

This clone was observed many times. V and J are TRBV28 and TRBJ1-5; D remains ambiguous. Per germline, CDR1 MDHEN and CDR2 SYDVKM. This CDR3 region has 14 residues. Trimming shortened V by 6 bases and J by 3 bases, and 12 bases separated the two germline ends. CDR3: CASSPVRNNQPQHF. CDR3 coding DNA: TGTGCCAGCAGCCCGGTGAGAAACAATCAGCCCCAGCATTTT.

Many counts were recorded for this clone. CDR3 in amino acids: CASSVAGFVAAGELFF. As DNA, the CDR3 is TGTGCCAGCAGCGTAGCAGGTTTCGTGGCTGCCGGGGAGCTGTTTTTT. This chain connects TRBV9 to TRBJ2-2; D unclear. In germline, CDR1 is SGDLS, CDR2 YYNGEE. This CDR3 comprises 16 residues. The V gene lost 0 bases and the J gene lost 6 bases, with 15 bases spanning the gap.

This clone was counted at least ten times. This chain links TRBV7-9 with TRBJ1-2; no reliable D call. The CDR3 totals 13 residues. CDR1 and CDR2 from the germline V gene are SEHNR and FQNEAQ (reference sequence). The V gene lost 1 base and the J gene lost 5 bases, with 8 bases spanning the gap. CDR3 sequence: CASSLGGSYGYTF. The CDR3 coding sequence is TGTGCCAGCAGCTTAGGTGGCAGTTATGGCTACACCTTC.

This clone has a count of ten or more. V is TRBV27 and J is TRBJ2-7, with TRBD1 matching 8 bases. The CDR3 runs 14 residues. V lost 2 bases and J lost 4; bases outside the gene matches: 4. Germline CDR1 and CDR2: MNHEY and SMNVEV (reference sequence). CDR3 nucleotide sequence: TGTGCCAGCAGTTTAAATCGACAGGGGTACGAGCAGTACTTC. It codes for CASSLNRQGYEQYF.

Ten or more counts support this clone. V gene TRBV28 combines with J gene TRBJ2-1; tentatively, D is TRBD1 (5 bases). V lost 3 bases and J lost 5, with 5 bases in between. The CDR3 length is 12 residues. CDR1 is MDHEN, CDR2 SYDVKM, per germline. The CDR3 loop reads CASSLDNNEQFF. CDR3 coding DNA: TGTGCCAGCAGTTTGGACAACAATGAGCAGTTCTTC.

This clone was seen at least ten times. The chain carries TRBV7-3 and TRBJ1-1; no reliable D call. V was pared by 2 bases and J by 0 bases, with 7 bases between. Germline CDR1 is SGHTA and CDR2 is FQGTGA. This CDR3 region has 14 residues. This CDR3 reads CASSLGTMNTEAFF. CDR3 DNA: TGTGCCAGCAGCTTAGGCACCATGAACACTGAAGCTTTCTTT. Looking up the rest from reference TRBV7-3 and TRBJ1-1 gives the full variable domain: GAGVSQTPSNKVTEKGKYVELRCDPISGHTALYWYRQSLGQGPEFLIYFQGTGAADDSGLPNDRFFAVRPEGSVSTLKIQRTERGDSAVYLCASSLGTMNTEAFFGQGTRLTVV.